This T cell receptor (beta chain) was identified during a study of T cell responses to AZD1222 COVID-19 vaccine. The table lists this clone with a few counts. Generated by immunoSEQ multiplex PCR, the TCRdb table keeps only in-frame clones and is missing some. The table has 120,000 or so clones, 88% seen once. Germline CDR1 and CDR2: SGHTA and FQGTGA. The ends were cut back, 0 bases at V and 3 bases at J, with 7 bases in the middle. This CDR3 has 14 residues. The specimen comprised peripheral blood, sampled on day 0 of AZD1222 vaccination. The TCR was taken from an adult in good health. This chain connects TRBV7-3 to TRBJ2-3; D is tentatively TRBD1 or TRBD2 (5 bases each). The CDR3 protein is CASSLTGVTDTQYF. As DNA, the CDR3 is TGTGCCAGCAGCTTAACGGGGGTGACAGATACGCAGTATTTT.